These 6 T cell receptor beta chains originate from one sample sequenced in a study of ipilimumab plus nivolumab after autologous stem cell transplantation. TCRdb's table, derived via immunoSEQ multiplex PCR, lists solely in-frame clones and lacks some. The table lists 15,000 or so clones, around 80% of them singletons. The input for sequencing was PBMCs, taken in a trial of ipilimumab plus nivolumab as post-transplant consolidation. The source is a male donor with diffuse large B-cell lymphoma.

This clone is categorized as medium-sized. The genes are TRBV2 and TRBJ2-1, with 8 bases aligning to TRBD1. The trim removed 6 bases at V and 7 bases at J, leaving 8 bases unmatched. The CDR3 consists of 14 residues. Germline lookup yields CDR1 SNHLY and CDR2 FYNNEI. DNA for the CDR3: TGTGCCAGCAGAAGGCCCCGGACAGGGAATGAGCAGTTCTTC. It encodes CASRRPRTGNEQFF.

CDR3 amino acids: CSVGARGYEQYF. The CDR3 bases are TGCAGCGTAGGAGCAAGGGGCTACGAGCAGTACTTC. The V call is TRBV29-1, the J call TRBJ2-7; D might be TRBD1 (5 bases). CDR1 SQVTM and CDR2 ANQGSEA come from the germline V gene. The CDR3 has 12 residues. V was cut by 6 bases and J by 3 bases, with 12 bases left in between.

The J gene is TRBJ2-1, the V gene TRBV19, with 11 positions matching TRBD1. The V and J ends lost 4 bases and 9 bases, in that order; junction bases with no gene match: 5. CDR1 is LNHDA, CDR2 SQIVND, per germline (reference sequence). There are 14 residues in the CDR3. The CDR3 loop is CASSRDRGRGEQFF. The CDR3 region has the DNA TGTGCCAGTAGTAGGGACAGGGGGAGGGGTGAGCAGTTCTTC.

The CDR3 is CASSLTRGAGELFF. CDR3 DNA sequence: TGTGCCAGCAGTTTAACCCGGGGGGCCGGGGAGCTGTTTTTT. The gene calls are TRBV28 and TRBJ2-2; TRBD2 agrees at 7 bases. CDR1 and CDR2 from the germline V gene are MDHEN and SYDVKM. V dropped 2 bases and J dropped 6; count of bases not matched to a gene: 3. The CDR3 is made up of 14 amino acids. The complete variable domain, with remaining parts taken from reference TRBV28 and TRBJ2-2, reads DVKVTQSSRYLVKRTGEKVFLECVQDMDHENMFWYRQDPGLGLRLIYFSYDVKMKEKGDIPEGYSVSREKKERFSLILESASTNQTSMYLCASSLTRGAGELFFGEGSRLTVL.

The gene calls are TRBV11-3 and TRBJ2-6; 10 bases fit TRBD1. The germline V gene encodes CDR1 SGHNT and CDR2 YENEEA. The CDR3 has 17 amino acids. Unmatched junction bases numbered 3, after V lost 4 bases and J lost 0 bases. This chain's CDR3 is CASSSGQGNSGANVLTF. In DNA, the CDR3 is TGTGCCAGCAGCTCGGGACAGGGGAACTCTGGGGCCAACGTCCTGACTTTC. The whole variable domain, filled in from reference TRBV11-3 and TRBJ2-6, reads EAGVVQSPRYKIIEKKQPVAFWCNPISGHNTLYWYLQNLGQGPELLIRYENEEAVDDSQLPKDRFSAERLKGVDSTLKIQPAELGDSAVYLCASSSGQGNSGANVLTFGAGSRLTVL.

This clone was detected once. This chain links TRBV7-6 with TRBJ1-5, with D maybe TRBD1 (6 bases). This CDR3 has 15 residues. V lost 5 bases and J lost 3, with 14 bases in between. The V gene's germline CDR1 is SGHVS and CDR2 FNYEAQ. This CDR3 is CASSKLQGVNQPQHF. In nucleotides, the CDR3 is TGTGCCAGCAGCAAATTACAGGGTGTCAATCAGCCCCAGCATTTT.